This record covers a single TCR beta chain. Its matching antigen is unknown. These data belong to a study of T cell responses to AZD1222 COVID-19 vaccine. Study-level results: Donors skewed white British and female; clonal diversity was possibly underestimated. Nearly half of spike-specific TCRs reportedly target variant regions that are unmutated in the B.1.351 and B.1.1.7 variants. The number of AZD1222 recipients seropositive at baseline was only six.

Only in-frame clones appear in the TCRdb table, and some are missing; sequencing was by immunoSEQ multiplex PCR. The table lists roughly 100,000 clones, 88% of them singletons. Germline CDR1 reads SGHNT; CDR2 reads YYREEE (reference sequence). The V gene end was trimmed by 4 bases and the J gene end by 7 bases; junction bases not matched to a gene: 7. There are 14 residues in the CDR3. The TCR comes from an adult in good health. The sequencing used peripheral blood, collected on day 0 of AZD1222 vaccination. The rearrangement joins TRBV5-4 to TRBJ2-4, with TRBD2 matching over 8 bases. The CDR3 DNA follows: TGTGCCAGCAGCCCGGGCGGGGGGCCGAACATTCAGTACTTC. Translation: CASSPGGGPNIQYF.